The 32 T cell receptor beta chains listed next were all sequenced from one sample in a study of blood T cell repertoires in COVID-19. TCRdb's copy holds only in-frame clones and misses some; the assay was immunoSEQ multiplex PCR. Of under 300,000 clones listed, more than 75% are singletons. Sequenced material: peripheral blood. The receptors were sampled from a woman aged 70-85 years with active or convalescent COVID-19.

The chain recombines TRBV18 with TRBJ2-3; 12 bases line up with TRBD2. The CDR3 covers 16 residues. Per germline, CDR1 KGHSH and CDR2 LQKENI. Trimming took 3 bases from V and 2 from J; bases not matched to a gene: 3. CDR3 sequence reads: CASSPSSGGATDTQYF. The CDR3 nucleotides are TGTGCCAGCTCACCTTCTAGCGGGGGGGCCACAGATACGCAGTATTTT.

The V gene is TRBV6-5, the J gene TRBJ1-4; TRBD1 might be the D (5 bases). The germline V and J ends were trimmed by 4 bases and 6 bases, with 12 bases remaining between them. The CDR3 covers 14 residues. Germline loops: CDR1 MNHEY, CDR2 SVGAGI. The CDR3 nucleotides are TGTGCCAGCAGTTCGACAGCCCCCTATGAAAAACTGTTTTTT. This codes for CASSSTAPYEKLFF.

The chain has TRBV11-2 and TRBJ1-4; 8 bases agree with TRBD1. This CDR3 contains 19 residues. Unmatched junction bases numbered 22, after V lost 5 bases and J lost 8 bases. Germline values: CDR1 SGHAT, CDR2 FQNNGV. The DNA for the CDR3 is TGTGCCAGCAGCCCTAACACCCCGACCCCCAGGGGGCGGTGGGAAAAACTGTTTTTT. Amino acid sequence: CASSPNTPTPRGRWEKLFF.

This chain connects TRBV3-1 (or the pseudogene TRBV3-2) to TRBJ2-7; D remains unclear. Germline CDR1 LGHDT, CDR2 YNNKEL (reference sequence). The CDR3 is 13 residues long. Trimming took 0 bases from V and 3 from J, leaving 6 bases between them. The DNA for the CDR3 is TGTGCCAGCAGCCAAGATCCGGGCTACGAGCAGTACTTC. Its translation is CASSQDPGYEQYF.

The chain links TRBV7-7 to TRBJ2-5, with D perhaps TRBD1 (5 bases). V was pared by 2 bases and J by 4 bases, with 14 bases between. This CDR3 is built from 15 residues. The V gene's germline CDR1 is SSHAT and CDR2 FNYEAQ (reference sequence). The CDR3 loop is CASSLPGHSGETQYF. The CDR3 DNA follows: TGTGCCAGCAGCTTACCCGGACACTCCGGAGAGACCCAGTACTTC.

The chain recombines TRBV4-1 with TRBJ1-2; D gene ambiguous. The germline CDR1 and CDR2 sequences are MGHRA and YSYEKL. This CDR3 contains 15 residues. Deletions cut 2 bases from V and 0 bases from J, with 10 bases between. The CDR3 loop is CASSQTEAANYGYTF. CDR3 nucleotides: TGCGCCAGCAGCCAAACGGAGGCCGCTAACTATGGCTACACCTTC.

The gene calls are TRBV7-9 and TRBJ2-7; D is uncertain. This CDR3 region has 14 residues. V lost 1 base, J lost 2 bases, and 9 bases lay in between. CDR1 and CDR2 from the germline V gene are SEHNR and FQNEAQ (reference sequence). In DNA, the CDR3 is TGTGCCAGCAGCTTAGGCTTAGTCACCTACGAGCAGTACTTC. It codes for CASSLGLVTYEQYF.

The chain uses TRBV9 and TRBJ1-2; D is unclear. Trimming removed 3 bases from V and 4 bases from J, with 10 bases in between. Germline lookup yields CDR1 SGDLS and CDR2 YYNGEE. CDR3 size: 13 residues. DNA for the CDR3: TGTGCCAGCAGCGCCGACACTTTCTATGGCTACACCTTC. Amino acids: CASSADTFYGYTF.

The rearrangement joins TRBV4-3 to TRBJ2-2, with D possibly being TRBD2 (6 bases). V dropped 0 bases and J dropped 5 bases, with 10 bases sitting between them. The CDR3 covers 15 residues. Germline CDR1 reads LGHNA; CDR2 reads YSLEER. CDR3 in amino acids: CASSQEEGLTGELFF. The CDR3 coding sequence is TGCGCCAGCAGCCAAGAGGAGGGGCTAACCGGGGAGCTGTTTTTT.

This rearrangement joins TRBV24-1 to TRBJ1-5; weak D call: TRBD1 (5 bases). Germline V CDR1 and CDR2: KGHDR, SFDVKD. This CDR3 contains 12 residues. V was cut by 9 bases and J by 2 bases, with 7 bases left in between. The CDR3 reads CATATGNQPQHF. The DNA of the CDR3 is TGTGCCACCGCGACAGGCAATCAGCCCCAGCATTTT.

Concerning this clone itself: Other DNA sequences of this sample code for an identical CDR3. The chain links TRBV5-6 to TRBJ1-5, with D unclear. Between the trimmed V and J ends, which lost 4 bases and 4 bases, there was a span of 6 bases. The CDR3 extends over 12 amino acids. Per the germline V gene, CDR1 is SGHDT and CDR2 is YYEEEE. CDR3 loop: CASSRENQPQHF. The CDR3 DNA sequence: TGTGCCAGCAGCCGGGAGAATCAGCCCCAGCATTTT.

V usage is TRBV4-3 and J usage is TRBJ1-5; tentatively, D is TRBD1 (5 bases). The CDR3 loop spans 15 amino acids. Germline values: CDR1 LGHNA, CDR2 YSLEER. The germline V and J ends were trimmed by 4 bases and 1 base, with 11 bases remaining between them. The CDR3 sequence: CASSLGGGSNQPQHF. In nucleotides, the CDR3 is TGCGCCAGCAGCCTCGGGGGAGGGAGCAATCAGCCCCAGCATTTT.

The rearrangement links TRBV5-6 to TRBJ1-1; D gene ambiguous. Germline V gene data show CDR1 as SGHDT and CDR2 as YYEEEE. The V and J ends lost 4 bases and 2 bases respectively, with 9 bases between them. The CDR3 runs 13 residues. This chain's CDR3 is CASSAGINTEAFF. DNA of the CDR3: TGTGCCAGCAGCGCGGGCATAAACACTGAAGCTTTCTTT.

CDR3 DNA sequence: TGTGCCAGCTTGGGGGGGAACATTCAGTACTTC. This translates into CASLGGNIQYF. This rearrangement joins TRBV7-2 to TRBJ2-4; 7 nucleotides line up with TRBD2. The CDR3 is 11 amino acids. V dropped 8 bases and J dropped 7; count of bases not matched to a gene: 2. The germline CDR1 and CDR2 sequences are SGHTA and FQGNSA.

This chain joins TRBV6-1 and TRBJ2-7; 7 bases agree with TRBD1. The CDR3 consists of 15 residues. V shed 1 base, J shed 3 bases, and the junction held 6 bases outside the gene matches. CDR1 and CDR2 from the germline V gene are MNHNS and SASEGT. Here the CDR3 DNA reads TGTGCCAGCAGTGAAGTGGGACAGCGACACTACGAGCAGTACTTC. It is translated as CASSEVGQRHYEQYF.

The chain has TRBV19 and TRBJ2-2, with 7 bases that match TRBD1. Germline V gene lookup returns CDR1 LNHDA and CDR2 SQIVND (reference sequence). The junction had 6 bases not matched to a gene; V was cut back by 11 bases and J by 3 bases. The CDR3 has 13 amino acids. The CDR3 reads CAGRGMDTGELFF. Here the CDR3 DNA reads TGTGCCGGCAGGGGGATGGACACCGGGGAGCTGTTTTTT.

CDR3 DNA: TGTGCCAGCAGCTTGCCCACTAGCGGGGTCTCCTACAATGAGCAGTTCTTC. This gives the protein CASSLPTSGVSYNEQFF. V gene TRBV5-4 combines with J gene TRBJ2-1; 10 positions agree with TRBD2. Unmatched junction bases numbered 4, after V lost 1 base and J lost 0 bases. This CDR3 comprises 17 residues. Germline V gene sequence: CDR1 SGHNT, CDR2 YYREEE (reference sequence).

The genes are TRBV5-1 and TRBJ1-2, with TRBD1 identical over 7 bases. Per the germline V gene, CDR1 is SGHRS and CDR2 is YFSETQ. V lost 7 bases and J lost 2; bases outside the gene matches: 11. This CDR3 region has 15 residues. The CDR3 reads CASRGRQGRNYGYTF. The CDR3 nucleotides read TGCGCCAGCCGGGGGAGACAGGGACGGAACTATGGCTACACCTTC.

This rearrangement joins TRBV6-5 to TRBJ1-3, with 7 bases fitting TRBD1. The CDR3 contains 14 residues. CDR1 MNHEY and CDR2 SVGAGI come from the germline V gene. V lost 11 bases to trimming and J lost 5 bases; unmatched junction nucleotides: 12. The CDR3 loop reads CAGSGTAIRNTIYF. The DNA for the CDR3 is TGTGCCGGCTCCGGGACAGCAATCCGAAACACCATATATTTT.

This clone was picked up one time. The CDR3 nucleotides are TGTGCCAGCAGCTTACTCCCCGGGACTCCCTTTTTT. Translating it yields CASSLLPGTPFF. The V and J genes are TRBV7-2 and TRBJ1-4, with D possibly being TRBD1 (5 bases). This CDR3 contains 12 residues. Germline loops: CDR1 SGHTA, CDR2 FQGNSA. Trimming pared 2 bases from V and 17 bases from J, leaving 15 bases between.

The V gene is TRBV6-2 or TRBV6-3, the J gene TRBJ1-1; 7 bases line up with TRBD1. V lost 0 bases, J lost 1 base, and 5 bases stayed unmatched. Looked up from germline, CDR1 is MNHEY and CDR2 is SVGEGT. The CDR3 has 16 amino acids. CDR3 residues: CASSYSRGRANTEAFF. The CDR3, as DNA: TGTGCCAGCAGTTACTCAAGGGGGCGAGCGAACACTGAAGCTTTCTTT.

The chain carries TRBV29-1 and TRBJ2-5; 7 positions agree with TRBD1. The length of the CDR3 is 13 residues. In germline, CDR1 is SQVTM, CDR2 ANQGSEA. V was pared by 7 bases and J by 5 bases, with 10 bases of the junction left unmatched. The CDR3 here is CSASGQLRETQYF. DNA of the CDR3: TGCAGCGCCTCGGGACAGTTACGGGAGACCCAGTACTTC.

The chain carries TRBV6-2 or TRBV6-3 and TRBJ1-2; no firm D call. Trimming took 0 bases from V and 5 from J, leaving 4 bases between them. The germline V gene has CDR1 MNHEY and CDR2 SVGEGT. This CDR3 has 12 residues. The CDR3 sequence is CASSYSSYGYTF. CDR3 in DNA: TGTGCCAGCAGTTACTCTAGTTATGGCTACACCTTC.

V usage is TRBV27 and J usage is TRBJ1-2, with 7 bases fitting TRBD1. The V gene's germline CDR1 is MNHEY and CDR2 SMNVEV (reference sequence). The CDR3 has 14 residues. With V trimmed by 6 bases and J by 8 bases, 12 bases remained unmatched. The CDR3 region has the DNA TGTGCCAGCAGCTTAAACAGGGGCGCAGGGGGCTACACCTTC. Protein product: CASSLNRGAGGYTF.

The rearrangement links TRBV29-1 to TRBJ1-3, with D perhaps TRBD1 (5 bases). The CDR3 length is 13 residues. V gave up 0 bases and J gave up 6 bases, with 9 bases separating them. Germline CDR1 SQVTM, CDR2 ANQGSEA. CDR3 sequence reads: CSVEDRVANTIYF. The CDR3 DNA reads TGCAGCGTTGAAGACAGGGTTGCAAACACCATATATTTT.

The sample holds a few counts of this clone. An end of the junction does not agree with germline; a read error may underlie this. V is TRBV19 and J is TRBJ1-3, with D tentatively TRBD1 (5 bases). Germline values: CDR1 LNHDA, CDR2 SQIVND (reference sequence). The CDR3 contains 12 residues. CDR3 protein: CASSIPTGLTRF. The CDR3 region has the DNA TGTGCCAGTAGTATACCAACAGGCTTGACCCGTTTT.

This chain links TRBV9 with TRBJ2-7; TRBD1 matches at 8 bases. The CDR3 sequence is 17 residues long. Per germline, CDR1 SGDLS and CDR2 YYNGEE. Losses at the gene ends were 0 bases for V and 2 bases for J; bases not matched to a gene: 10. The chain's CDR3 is CASSVGVLGQATYEQYF. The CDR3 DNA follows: TGTGCCAGCAGCGTAGGTGTTTTGGGACAGGCAACCTACGAGCAGTACTTC.

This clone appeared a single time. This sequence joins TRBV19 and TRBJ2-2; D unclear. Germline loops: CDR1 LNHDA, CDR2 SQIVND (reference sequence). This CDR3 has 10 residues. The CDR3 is CATFGGELFF. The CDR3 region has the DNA TGTGCTACTTTCGGCGGGGAGCTGTTTTTT.

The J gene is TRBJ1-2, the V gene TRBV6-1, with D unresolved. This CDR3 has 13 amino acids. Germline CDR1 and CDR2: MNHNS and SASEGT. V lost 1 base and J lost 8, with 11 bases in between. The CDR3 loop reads CASSEGQVYGYTF. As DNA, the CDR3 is TGTGCCAGCAGTGAAGGGCAGGTCTACGGCTACACCTTC.

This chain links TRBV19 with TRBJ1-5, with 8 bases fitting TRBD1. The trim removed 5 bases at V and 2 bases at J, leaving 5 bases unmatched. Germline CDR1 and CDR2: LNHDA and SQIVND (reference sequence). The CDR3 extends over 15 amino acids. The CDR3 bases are TGTGCCAGTAGTTCCTTGGGACAGGGCAATCAGCCCCAGCATTTT. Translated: CASSSLGQGNQPQHF.

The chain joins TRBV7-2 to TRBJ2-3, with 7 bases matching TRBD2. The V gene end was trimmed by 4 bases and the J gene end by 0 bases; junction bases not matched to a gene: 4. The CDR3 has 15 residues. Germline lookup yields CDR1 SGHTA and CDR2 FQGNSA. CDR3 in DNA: TGTGCCAGCAGCTCCGGGGGGTTGAGCACAGATACGCAGTATTTT. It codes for CASSSGGLSTDTQYF.

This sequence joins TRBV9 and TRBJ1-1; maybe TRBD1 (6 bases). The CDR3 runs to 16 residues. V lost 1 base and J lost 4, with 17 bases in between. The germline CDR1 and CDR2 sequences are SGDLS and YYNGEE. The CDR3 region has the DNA TGTGCCAGCAGCGTATCTAGGGGGAAGGGGAGCACTGAAGCTTTCTTT. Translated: CASSVSRGKGSTEAFF.